One T cell receptor beta chain is described in this entry. Its antigen remains unidentified. This specimen belongs to a study of beta chain features in type 1 diabetes. Every isolated RNA sample was fully reverse transcribed, so sequencing captured expressed TCRB transcripts. Samples of naive, central memory and regulatory T cells yielded a mean of about 3.4 million reads. Here immunoSEQ multiplex PCR was the method, and the copy in TCRdb shows in-frame clones only, minus some. The sample yields over 700,000 clones, roughly 15% seen once. Study outcomes and limitations: There was a moderate but significant shortening of TCRB CDR3s in all four CD4+ subsets of Type 1 diabetes patients.

Each of the sorted populations had a purity greater than 95%. CDR1 LNHNV and CDR2 YYDKDF come from the germline V gene (reference sequence). The CDR3 covers 15 residues. V was pared by 3 bases and J by 7 bases, with 15 bases between. J is TRBJ1-4 and V is TRBV15, with a possible D match to TRBD1 (6 bases). Source material: naive CD4+ T cells from blood. This receptor was identified in a woman under 30 in good health. CDR3 loop: CATSRTGFRGEKLFF. In DNA form, the CDR3 reads TGTGCCACCAGCAGGACAGGCTTTAGGGGTGAAAAACTGTTTTTT. Together with reference TRBV15 and TRBJ1-4, the CDR3 gives the full variable domain: DAMVIQNPRYQVTQFGKPVTLSCSQTLNHNVMYWYQQKSSQAPKLLFHYYDKDFNNEADTPDNFQSRRPNTSFCFLDIRSPGLGDTAMYLCATSRTGFRGEKLFFGSGTQLSVL.